Following are 21 T cell receptor beta chains from one sample sequenced in a study of cytomegalovirus exposure and HLA in healthy donors listed by TCRdb under 2017. Library preparation used the immunoSEQ multiplex PCR assay. For the multiplex PCR, a mixture combining 60 forward primers for TCR Vbeta segments and 13 reverse primers for TCR Jbeta segments was used. Held by TCRdb, this immuneACCESS table contains in-frame sequences only and omits some clones. Under half of the omission traces to an unresolved V gene where checked; the cause of the rest is unknown. The sample profile shows around 160,000 clones; around four fifths of them were found once. Together, the top ten hold 9.7% of the sample. Input material: PBMCs. These TCRs come from a man in his late teens or twenties in good health and CMV-seropositive.

The chain combines TRBV7-2 with TRBJ2-1, with D unclear. From germline, CDR1 is SGHTA and CDR2 FQGNSA. This CDR3 has 16 amino acids. V lost 5 bases to trimming and J lost 0 bases, with 14 bases between them. CDR3 sequence: CASSRDTYDSYNEQFF. CDR3 nucleotide sequence: TGTGCCAGCAGCCGCGACACCTACGACTCCTACAATGAGCAGTTCTTC.

The chain carries TRBV19 and TRBJ2-1, with D possibly being TRBD1 (5 bases). V was cut by 4 bases and J by 7 bases, with 8 bases left in between. Germline V CDR1 and CDR2: LNHDA, SQIVND (reference sequence). The CDR3 covers 12 residues. The CDR3 region is CASSTGMNEQFF. The CDR3 DNA follows: TGTGCCAGTAGTACAGGGATGAATGAGCAGTTCTTC.

This chain links TRBV2 with TRBJ1-5; D gene ambiguous. V lost 5 bases to trimming and J lost 5 bases, with 10 bases between them. The CDR3 has 13 residues. Per germline, CDR1 SNHLY and CDR2 FYNNEI. The CDR3 region has the DNA TGTGCCAGCAGTTTAGACACGGATCAGCCCCAGCATTTT. Protein sequence: CASSLDTDQPQHF. Complete variable domain (other parts from reference TRBV2 and TRBJ1-5): EPEVTQTPSHQVTQMGQEVILRCVPISNHLYFYWYRQILGQKVEFLVSFYNNEISEKSEIFDDQFSVERPDGSNFTLKIRSTKLEDSAMYFCASSLDTDQPQHFGDGTRLSIL.

The gene calls are TRBV7-8 and TRBJ2-2, with a possible D match to TRBD2 (6 bases). The ends were cut back, 4 bases at V and 5 bases at J, with 17 bases in the middle. CDR1 and CDR2 from the germline V gene are SGHVS and FQNEAQ. This CDR3 has 16 residues. The CDR3 DNA sequence: TGTGCCAGCAGCTCCTCCGGGGGTACCCCTACCGGGGAGCTGTTTTTT. It translates to CASSSSGGTPTGELFF.

V and J are TRBV28 and TRBJ1-4; no firm D call. This CDR3 has 15 amino acids. V was clipped by 5 bases and J by 8 bases, with 18 bases between them. Germline-derived CDR1 and CDR2 are MDHEN and SYDVKM. CDR3 protein: CASSPPSRLNEKLFF. The CDR3 nucleotides read TGTGCCAGCAGTCCCCCGTCTAGGCTTAACGAAAAACTGTTTTTT.

This chain connects TRBV7-9 to TRBJ2-1, with a weak D call TRBD2 (6 bases). There are 13 residues in the CDR3. CDR1 and CDR2 from the germline V gene are SEHNR and FQNEAQ (reference sequence). Between the trimmed V and J ends, which lost 8 bases and 8 bases, there was a span of 16 bases. The CDR3 is CASGGWGGDEQFF. The CDR3 DNA follows: TGTGCCAGCGGGGGGTGGGGTGGCGATGAGCAGTTCTTC.

There are a few counts of this clone. This chain uses TRBV11-2 with TRBJ2-7; D is possibly TRBD1 (6 bases). V lost 3 bases and J 5 bases, leaving 11 bases between the germline ends. Looked up from germline, CDR1 is SGHAT and CDR2 is FQNNGV. The CDR3 is made up of 13 amino acids. The CDR3 sequence is CASSFGRQDEQYF. CDR3 coding DNA: TGTGCCAGCAGCTTTGGTCGACAGGACGAGCAGTACTTC.

The chain recombines TRBV11-3 with TRBJ2-2; D unresolved. Per germline, CDR1 SGHNT and CDR2 YENEEA. The CDR3 runs to 13 residues. V dropped 4 bases and J dropped 1 base, with 4 bases sitting between them. CDR3 sequence (DNA): TGTGCCAGCAGCTCAATGAACACCGGGGAGCTGTTTTTT. This codes for CASSSMNTGELFF.

The V and J genes are TRBV5-1 and TRBJ2-2; 7 positions match TRBD1. Unmatched junction bases numbered 11, after V lost 6 bases and J lost 0 bases. CDR1 and CDR2 (germline): SGHRS, YFSETQ. CDR3 size: 17 residues. The chain's CDR3 is CASKEATGTANTGELFF. CDR3 nucleotide sequence: TGCGCCAGCAAAGAAGCTACCGGGACAGCGAACACCGGGGAGCTGTTTTTT. The variable domain in full, with the rest retrieved from reference TRBV5-1 and TRBJ2-2, is KAGVTQTPRYLIKTRGQQVTLSCSPISGHRSVSWYQQTPGQGLQFLFEYFSETQRNKGNFPGRFSGRQFSNSRSEMNVSTLELGDSALYLCASKEATGTANTGELFFGEGSRLTVL.

The chain has TRBV5-3 and TRBJ2-3; D may be TRBD1 (6 bases). TRBV5-3 belongs to the ORF category, with a function that is uncertain. The CDR3 sequence is 14 residues long. Trimming removed 3 bases from V and 2 bases from J, with 10 bases in between. CDR3 amino acids: CARSSGTTTDTQYF. CDR3 DNA: TGTGCCAGAAGCTCTGGGACAACCACAGATACGCAGTATTTT.

The rearrangement links TRBV5-6 to TRBJ1-2; 12 nucleotides agree with TRBD1. The V segment lost 3 bases and the J segment 2 bases; nucleotides outside the gene matches: 5. CDR1 SGHDT and CDR2 YYEEEE come from the germline V gene. This CDR3 region has 16 residues. CDR3 protein: CASSWGTGGFNYGYTF. The CDR3 DNA sequence: TGTGCCAGCAGCTGGGGGACAGGGGGCTTCAACTATGGCTACACCTTC.

The V call is TRBV5-6, the J call TRBJ2-3; tentatively, D is TRBD2 (6 bases). Germline CDR1 and CDR2: SGHDT and YYEEEE. The CDR3 is 16 residues long. V dropped 4 bases and J dropped 0 bases, with 15 bases sitting between them. The CDR3 here is CASSNLREWSTDTQYF. Here the CDR3 DNA reads TGTGCCAGCAGCAATCTACGGGAGTGGAGCACAGATACGCAGTATTTT.

This clone was detected only a few times. The chain uses TRBV4-2 and TRBJ2-1; perhaps TRBD2 as D (6 bases). The CDR3 consists of 16 residues. Trimming shortened V by 0 bases and J by 3 bases, and 12 bases separated the two germline ends. Germline loops: CDR1 LGHNA, CDR2 YNFKEQ. This CDR3 is CASSQDMRDRYNEQFF. For the CDR3, the DNA is TGTGCCAGCAGCCAAGATATGCGGGACCGCTACAATGAGCAGTTCTTC.

The V and J genes are TRBV9 and TRBJ2-7; 7 bases align to TRBD2. V was clipped by 3 bases and J by 2 bases; unmatched bases: 8. CDR1 is SGDLS and CDR2 is YYNGEE in the germline V gene. The CDR3 is made up of 15 amino acids. CDR3 amino acids: CASSDGGGPPYEQYF. The CDR3 nucleotides read TGTGCCAGCAGCGATGGGGGAGGGCCCCCCTACGAGCAGTACTTC. Full variable domain (missing parts from reference TRBV9 and TRBJ2-7): DSGVTQTPKHLITATGQRVTLRCSPRSGDLSVYWYQQSLDQGLQFLIQYYNGEERAKGNILERFSAQQFPDLHSELNLSSLELGDSALYFCASSDGGGPPYEQYFGPGTRLTVT.

This clone showed up just once. This chain joins TRBV2 and TRBJ2-7; the match to TRBD1 covers 8 bases. CDR1 and CDR2 from the germline V gene are SNHLY and FYNNEI. Unmatched junction bases numbered 5, after V lost 6 bases and J lost 1 base. The length of the CDR3 is 14 residues. The CDR3 DNA reads as TGTGCCAGCAGAATGACAGGGGTGTCCTACGAGCAGTACTTC. Translating it yields CASRMTGVSYEQYF.

The chain carries TRBV7-2 and TRBJ1-2; D is ambiguous. Germline V gene sequence: CDR1 SGHTA, CDR2 FQGNSA. V lost 0 bases, J lost 6 bases, and 8 bases lay in between. CDR3 length: 13 residues. CDR3 loop: CASSLAREDGYTF. DNA for the CDR3: TGTGCCAGCAGCTTAGCCCGCGAGGATGGCTACACCTTC.

This clone was seen only once. The chain recombines TRBV28 with TRBJ1-3; 10 positions match TRBD1. The germline V gene encodes CDR1 MDHEN and CDR2 SYDVKM. This CDR3 spans 15 amino acids. Losses at the gene ends were 5 bases for V and 8 bases for J; bases not matched to a gene: 9. CDR3 loop: CASSPGGQGSDTIYF. The CDR3 region has the DNA TGTGCCAGCAGTCCTGGGGGACAGGGGAGCGACACCATATATTTT.

V and J are TRBV30 and TRBJ1-2; D may be TRBD1 (6 bases). The V end lost 0 bases, the J end lost 3 bases, and 14 bases lay between the germline ends. This CDR3 is built from 15 residues. Germline V gene data show CDR1 as GTSNPN and CDR2 as SVGIG (reference sequence). The CDR3 DNA sequence: TGTGCCTGGAGTGTTGGGCGGGGGGCCGACTATGGCTACACCTTC. It codes for CAWSVGRGADYGYTF.

The DNA of the CDR3 is TGTGCCAGCAGTGGGGAGTACACTGAAGCTTTCTTT. It is translated as CASSGEYTEAFF. The rearrangement joins TRBV6-1 to TRBJ1-1, with no clear D. The germline V gene has CDR1 MNHNS and CDR2 SASEGT. This CDR3 is built from 12 residues. V lost 4 bases and J lost 3, with 6 bases in between.

This chain joins TRBV5-8 and TRBJ1-4, with D perhaps TRBD1 (6 bases). This CDR3 is 15 amino acids long. Germline-derived CDR1 and CDR2 are SGHTS and YDEGEE. V was clipped by 2 bases and J by 8 bases, with 16 bases between them. CDR3 loop: CASSFRDKQREKLFF. The CDR3 bases are TGTGCCAGCAGCTTTCGGGACAAACAACGCGAAAAACTGTTTTTT.

This clone turned up a few times. The genes are TRBV7-2 and TRBJ2-7, with TRBD1 identical over 9 bases. Germline trimming cut 0 bases from V and 3 bases from J; bases unmatched to any gene: 3. Per the germline V gene, CDR1 is SGHTA and CDR2 is FQGNSA. The CDR3 runs to 15 residues. In nucleotides, the CDR3 is TGTGCCAGCAGCTTAGCCTGGGACAGGGACTACGAGCAGTACTTC. Translation: CASSLAWDRDYEQYF.